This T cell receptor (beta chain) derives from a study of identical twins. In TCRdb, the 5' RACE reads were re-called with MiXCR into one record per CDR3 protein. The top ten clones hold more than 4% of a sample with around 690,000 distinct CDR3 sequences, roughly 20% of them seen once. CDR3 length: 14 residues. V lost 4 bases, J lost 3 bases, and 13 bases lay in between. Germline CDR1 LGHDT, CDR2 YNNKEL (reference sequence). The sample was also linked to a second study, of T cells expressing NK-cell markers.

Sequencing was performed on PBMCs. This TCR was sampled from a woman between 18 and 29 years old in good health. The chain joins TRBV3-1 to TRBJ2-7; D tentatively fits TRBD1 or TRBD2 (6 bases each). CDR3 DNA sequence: TGTGCCAGCAGCCCGCGGGGACAACTCTACGAGCAGTACTTC. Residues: CASSPRGQLYEQYF.